This TCR beta chain was profiled in a study of T cells after yellow fever vaccination. The CDR3 extends over 12 amino acids. Trimming took 5 bases from V and 7 from J, leaving 14 bases between them. CDR1 DFQATT and CDR2 SNEGSKA come from the germline V gene (reference sequence). From the 5' RACE reads, TCRdb called clonotypes with MiXCR, one entry per CDR3 protein. The sample lists fewer than 450,000 distinct CDR3 sequences; 3% to 4.5% were seen once. This TCR came from a man younger than 30 who received the YFV17D yellow fever vaccine. The gene calls are TRBV20-1 and TRBJ1-2; the D is unclear. The sequenced sample was PBMCs, obtained 5 days after the yellow fever booster vaccination. Here the CDR3 reads CSALFGFAGYTF. The CDR3 nucleotides are TGCAGTGCTCTGTTCGGGTTCGCTGGCTACACCTTC.